A selection of T cell receptor beta chains follows, all from one sample in a study of T cell responses to AZD1222 COVID-19 vaccine. Sequencing used immunoSEQ multiplex PCR; TCRdb keeps in-frame clones, though not all of them. The sample lists 99,000 or so clones, approximately 89% occurring once. Here the sequenced sample was peripheral blood, taken 28 days after the second AZD1222 dose. These receptors all come from an adult who received the AZD1222 COVID-19 vaccine. Both conserved end residues are part of each CDR3. A D gene is named only where the DNA matches it firmly. Only some rows state a clone size, as once, few, many or a class for expanded clones.

J	size	D	V	CDR3	DNA
TRBJ2-1	.	TRBD2	TRBV19	CASSPVAGVDEQFF	TGTGCCAGTAGCCCAGTAGCGGGAGTGGATGAGCAGTTCTTC
TRBJ1-4	.	.	TRBV6-5	CASSYGWRGGEKLFF	TGTGCCAGCAGTTACGGTTGGAGGGGAGGTGAAAAACTGTTTTTT
TRBJ2-7	.	.	TRBV19	CASSSQGSEQYF	TGTGCCAGTAGTTCACAGGGTAGCGAGCAGTACTTC
TRBJ1-4	.	.	TRBV19	CASSIDHFEEKLFF	TGTGCCAGTAGTATAGATCATTTTGAGGAAAAACTGTTTTTT
TRBJ2-7	.	TRBD2	TRBV5-1	CASSSTSGTSYEQYF	TGCGCCAGCAGTTCGACTAGCGGGACTTCCTACGAGCAGTACTTC
TRBJ1-5	.	.	TRBV6-1	CASSEGPRGGVYQSNQPQHF	TGTGCCAGCAGTGAAGGCCCCCGAGGGGGGGTATATCAGAGCAATCAGCCCCAGCATTTT
TRBJ2-2	few	.	TRBV4-3	CASSQGSGSGVYTGELFF	TGCGCCAGCAGCCAAGGTTCTGGCTCGGGAGTGTACACCGGGGAGCTGTTTTTT
TRBJ2-5	once	TRBD2	TRBV28	CASSLGLAAQETQYF	TGTGCCAGCAGTTTGGGACTAGCGGCACAAGAGACCCAGTACTTC
TRBJ1-2	.	.	TRBV27	CASSPSTQDPRLYGYTF	TGTGCCAGCAGTCCCAGTACTCAGGACCCTCGGCTTTATGGCTACACCTTC
TRBJ2-7	.	.	TRBV3-1/TRBV3-2	CASSPSGSSYEQYF	TGTGCCAGCAGCCCAAGCGGGTCCAGCTACGAGCAGTACTTC
TRBJ1-3	few	.	TRBV6-6	CASSYTMGRVNTIYF	TGTGCCAGCAGTTACACGATGGGTCGGGTGAACACCATATATTTT
TRBJ2-3	.	TRBD2	TRBV2	CASSEALAGGVTDTQYF	TGTGCCAGCAGTGAAGCTTTAGCGGGAGGAGTGACAGATACGCAGTATTTT
TRBJ2-7	.	TRBD2	TRBV30	CAWKLAGGPSSYEQYF	TGTGCCTGGAAACTAGCGGGAGGGCCGAGCTCCTACGAGCAGTACTTC
TRBJ2-1	.	.	TRBV28	CASIQGNEQFF	TGTGCCAGCATTCAGGGCAATGAGCAGTTCTTC
TRBJ2-5	.	.	TRBV7-9	CASSPPARETQYF	TGTGCCAGCAGCCCCCCGGCGCGTGAGACCCAGTACTTC
TRBJ2-3	.	.	TRBV19	CASTSDAGGTDTQYF	.
TRBJ2-1	.	TRBD2	TRBV5-1	CATARRLAGGSYNEQFF	TGCGCCACCGCCCGGCGGCTAGCGGGAGGATCCTACAATGAGCAGTTCTTC
TRBJ2-1	.	.	TRBV9	CASSVEPVGTGNEQFF	TGTGCCAGCAGCGTAGAGCCCGTCGGGACGGGTAATGAGCAGTTCTTC
TRBJ1-2	.	TRBD1	TRBV19	CASSTRDRGDYGYTF	TGTGCCAGTAGTACCCGGGACAGGGGTGACTATGGCTACACCTTC
TRBJ1-1	.	.	TRBV2	CASSEGRESTEAFF	TGTGCCAGCAGTGAGGGCAGGGAAAGCACTGAAGCTTTCTTT
TRBJ2-5	.	.	TRBV5-1	CASSPDSQETQYF	TGCGCCAGCAGTCCCGACTCCCAAGAGACCCAGTACTTC
TRBJ1-1	.	.	TRBV5-1	CASSFGDGSTEAFF	TGCGCCAGCAGTTTTGGGGACGGTAGCACTGAAGCTTTCTTT
TRBJ2-7	.	.	TRBV7-2	CASSLAFTGIYEQYF	TGTGCCAGCAGCTTAGCGTTTACAGGGATCTACGAGCAGTACTTC
TRBJ2-1	once	.	TRBV7-8	CASRPRVGISYNEQFF	TGTGCCAGCAGACCTAGGGTGGGAATATCCTACAATGAGCAGTTCTTC
TRBJ2-2	.	TRBD1	TRBV19	CASSLRQGRAGELFF	TGTGCCAGTAGTCTCAGACAGGGGAGAGCCGGGGAGCTGTTTTTT
TRBJ1-1	.	.	TRBV11-2	CASSQAGGWDPTEAFF	TGTGCCAGCAGCCAAGCTGGCGGGTGGGATCCGACTGAAGCTTTCTTT